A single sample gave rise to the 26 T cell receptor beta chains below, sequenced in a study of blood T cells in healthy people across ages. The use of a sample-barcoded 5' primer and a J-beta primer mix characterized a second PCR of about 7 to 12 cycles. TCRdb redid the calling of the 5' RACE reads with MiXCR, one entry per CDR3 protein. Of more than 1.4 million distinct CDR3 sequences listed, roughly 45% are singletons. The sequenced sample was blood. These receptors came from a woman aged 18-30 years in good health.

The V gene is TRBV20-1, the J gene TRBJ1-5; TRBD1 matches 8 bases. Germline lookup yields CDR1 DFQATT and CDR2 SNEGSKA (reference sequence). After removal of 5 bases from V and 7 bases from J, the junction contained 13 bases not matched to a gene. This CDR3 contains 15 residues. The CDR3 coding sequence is TGCAGTGCTGCCCAACGAGACAGGGGAGTCCAGCCCCAGCATTTT. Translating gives CSAAQRDRGVQPQHF.

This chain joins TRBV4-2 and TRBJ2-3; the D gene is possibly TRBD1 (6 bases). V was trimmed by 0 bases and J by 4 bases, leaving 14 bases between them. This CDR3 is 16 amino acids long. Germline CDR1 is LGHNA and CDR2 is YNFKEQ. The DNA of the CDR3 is TGTGCCAGCAGCCAAGATACAGGGCCGCCGGCAGATACGCAGTATTTT. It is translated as CASSQDTGPPADTQYF.

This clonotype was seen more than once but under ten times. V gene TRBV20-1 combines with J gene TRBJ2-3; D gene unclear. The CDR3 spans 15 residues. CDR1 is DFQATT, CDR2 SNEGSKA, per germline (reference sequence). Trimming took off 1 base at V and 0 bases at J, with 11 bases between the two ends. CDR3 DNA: TGCAGTGCTAGAGCGACGGATGCTAGCACAGATACGCAGTATTTT. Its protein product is CSARATDASTDTQYF.

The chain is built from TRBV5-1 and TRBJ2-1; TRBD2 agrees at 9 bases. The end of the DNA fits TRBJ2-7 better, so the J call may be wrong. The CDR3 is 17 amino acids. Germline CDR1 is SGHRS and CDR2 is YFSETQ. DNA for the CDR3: TGCGCCAGCAGCGCTGACCTAGCGGGGAGCTCCTACAATGAGCAGTACTTC. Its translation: CASSADLAGSSYNEQYF.

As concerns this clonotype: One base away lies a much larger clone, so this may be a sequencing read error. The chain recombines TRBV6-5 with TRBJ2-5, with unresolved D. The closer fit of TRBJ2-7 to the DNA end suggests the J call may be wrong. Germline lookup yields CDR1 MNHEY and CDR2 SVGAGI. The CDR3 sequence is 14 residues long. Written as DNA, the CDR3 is TGTGCCAGCGGGCCCGCTCCAGTTATCTACGAGCAGTACTTC. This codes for CASGPAPVIYEQYF.

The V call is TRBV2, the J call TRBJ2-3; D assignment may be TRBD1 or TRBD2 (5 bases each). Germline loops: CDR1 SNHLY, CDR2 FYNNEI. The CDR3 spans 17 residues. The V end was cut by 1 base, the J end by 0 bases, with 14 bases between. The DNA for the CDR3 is TGTGCCAGCAGTGAAGAAAGGGACCGATCTAGCACAGATACGCAGTATTTT. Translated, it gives CASSEERDRSSTDTQYF.

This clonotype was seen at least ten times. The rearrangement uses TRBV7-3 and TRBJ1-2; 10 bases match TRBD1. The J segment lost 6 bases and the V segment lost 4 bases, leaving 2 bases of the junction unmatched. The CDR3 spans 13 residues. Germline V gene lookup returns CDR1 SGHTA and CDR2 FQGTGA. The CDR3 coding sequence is TGTGCCAGCAGCTCTGGGACAGGGGATGGCTACACCTTC. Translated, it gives CASSSGTGDGYTF.

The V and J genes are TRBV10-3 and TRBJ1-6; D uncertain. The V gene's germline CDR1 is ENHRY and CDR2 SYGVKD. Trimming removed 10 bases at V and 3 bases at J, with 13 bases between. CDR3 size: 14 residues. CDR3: CASTGQNYNSPLHF. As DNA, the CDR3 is TGTGCCAGCACCGGGCAGAACTATAATTCACCCCTCCACTTT.

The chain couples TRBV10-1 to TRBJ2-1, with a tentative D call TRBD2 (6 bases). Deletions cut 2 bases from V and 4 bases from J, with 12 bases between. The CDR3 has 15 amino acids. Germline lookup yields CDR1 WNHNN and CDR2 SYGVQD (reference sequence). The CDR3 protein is CASSENSGGYNEQFF. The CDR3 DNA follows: TGCGCCAGCAGTGAGAATAGCGGAGGATACAATGAGCAGTTCTTC.

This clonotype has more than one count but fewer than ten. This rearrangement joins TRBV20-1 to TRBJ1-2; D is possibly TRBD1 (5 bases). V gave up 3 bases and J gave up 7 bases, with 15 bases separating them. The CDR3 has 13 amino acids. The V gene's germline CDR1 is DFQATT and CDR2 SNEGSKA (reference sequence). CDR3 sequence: CSASEGAGGGYTF. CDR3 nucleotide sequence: TGCAGTGCTAGCGAAGGGGCTGGTGGTGGCTACACCTTC.

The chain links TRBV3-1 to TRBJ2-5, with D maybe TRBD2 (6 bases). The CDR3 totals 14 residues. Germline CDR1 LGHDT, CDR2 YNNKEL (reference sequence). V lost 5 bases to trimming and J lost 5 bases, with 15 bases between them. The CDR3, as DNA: TGTGCCAGCAGCTTGGAGGGCCTAGGGGAGACCCAGTACTTC. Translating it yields CASSLEGLGETQYF.

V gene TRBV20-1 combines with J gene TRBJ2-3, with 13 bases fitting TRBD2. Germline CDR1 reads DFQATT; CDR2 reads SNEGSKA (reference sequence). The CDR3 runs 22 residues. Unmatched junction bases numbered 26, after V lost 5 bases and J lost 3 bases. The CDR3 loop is CSAAFTPDPEPGLAGWTDTQYF. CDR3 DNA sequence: TGCAGTGCTGCCTTCACACCGGACCCAGAACCGGGACTAGCGGGATGGACAGATACGCAGTATTTT.

In DNA, the CDR3 is TGTGCCAGCAGCCAAGAGACCAGGGGAAGCACAGATACGCAGTATTTT. It is translated as CASSQETRGSTDTQYF. The chain joins TRBV3-1 to TRBJ2-3, with D possibly TRBD1 on 6 matching bases. The CDR3 contains 16 residues. Germline V gene lookup returns CDR1 LGHDT and CDR2 YNNKEL (reference sequence). Deletions cut 0 bases from V and 0 bases from J, with 10 bases between.

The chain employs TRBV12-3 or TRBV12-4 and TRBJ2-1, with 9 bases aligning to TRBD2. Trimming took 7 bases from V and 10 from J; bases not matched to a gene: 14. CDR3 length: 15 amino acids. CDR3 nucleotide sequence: TGTGCCAGCACCCAAAGGGGACTAGCAGGCGACGAGCAGTTCTTC. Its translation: CASTQRGLAGDEQFF.

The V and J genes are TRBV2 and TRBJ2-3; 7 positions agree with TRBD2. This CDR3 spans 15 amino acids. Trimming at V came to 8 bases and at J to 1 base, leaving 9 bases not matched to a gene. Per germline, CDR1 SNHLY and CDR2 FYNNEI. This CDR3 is CASGFRDYRTDTQYF. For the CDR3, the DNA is TGTGCCAGCGGATTCCGGGACTATCGCACAGATACGCAGTATTTT.

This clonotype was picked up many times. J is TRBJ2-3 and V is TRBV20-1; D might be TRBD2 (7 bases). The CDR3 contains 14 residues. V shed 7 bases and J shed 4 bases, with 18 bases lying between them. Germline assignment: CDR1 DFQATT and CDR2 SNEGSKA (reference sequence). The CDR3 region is CSVWGGGMSDTQYF. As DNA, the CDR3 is TGCAGTGTCTGGGGGGGGGGCATGTCAGATACGCAGTATTTT.

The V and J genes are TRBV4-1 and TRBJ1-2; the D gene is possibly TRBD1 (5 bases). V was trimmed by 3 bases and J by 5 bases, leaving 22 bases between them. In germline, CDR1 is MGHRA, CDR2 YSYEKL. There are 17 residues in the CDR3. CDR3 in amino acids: CASSQTGAQGALYGYTF. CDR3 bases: TGCGCCAGCAGCCAGACTGGGGCCCAAGGGGCCCTGTATGGCTACACCTTC.

The CDR3: CSVKGPTGLLAYNEQFF. The CDR3 DNA sequence: TGCAGCGTTAAGGGGCCGACAGGGCTTTTAGCCTACAATGAGCAGTTCTTC. The V and J genes are TRBV29-1 and TRBJ2-1, with TRBD1 matching 7 bases. This CDR3 has 17 residues. The trim removed 5 bases at V and 2 bases at J, leaving 15 bases unmatched. Germline lookup yields CDR1 SQVTM and CDR2 ANQGSEA.

CDR3 sequence: CASSQDGGHASRFGELFF. As DNA, the CDR3 is TGTGCCAGCAGCCAAGATGGCGGTCATGCTAGTAGGTTCGGGGAGCTGTTTTTT. J is TRBJ2-2 and V is TRBV4-2; D ambiguous. The CDR3 has 18 amino acids. Germline CDR1 is LGHNA and CDR2 is YNFKEQ. Trimming stripped 0 bases from V and 7 bases from J, with 21 bases between.

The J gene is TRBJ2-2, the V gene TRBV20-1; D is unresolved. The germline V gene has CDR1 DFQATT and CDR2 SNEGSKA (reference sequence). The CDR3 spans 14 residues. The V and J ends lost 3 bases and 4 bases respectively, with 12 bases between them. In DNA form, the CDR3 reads TGCAGTGCTAGTCGGGTAGAGTCCACCGGGGAGCTGTTTTTT. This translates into CSASRVESTGELFF.

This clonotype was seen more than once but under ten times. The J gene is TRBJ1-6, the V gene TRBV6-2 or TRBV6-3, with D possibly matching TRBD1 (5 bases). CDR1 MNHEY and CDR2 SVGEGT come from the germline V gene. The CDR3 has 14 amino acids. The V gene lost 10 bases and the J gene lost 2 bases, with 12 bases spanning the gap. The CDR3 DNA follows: TGTGCCACCGCGCCGGGACCCTATAATTCACCCCTCCACTTT. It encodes CATAPGPYNSPLHF.

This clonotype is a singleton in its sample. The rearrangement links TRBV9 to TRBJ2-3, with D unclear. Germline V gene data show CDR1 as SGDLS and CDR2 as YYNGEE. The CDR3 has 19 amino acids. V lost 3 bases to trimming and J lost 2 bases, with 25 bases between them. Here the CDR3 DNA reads TGTGCCAGCAGCGACAACCCAGAGCCTCGGCTAGGAATCACAGATACGCAGTATTTT. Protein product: CASSDNPEPRLGITDTQYF.

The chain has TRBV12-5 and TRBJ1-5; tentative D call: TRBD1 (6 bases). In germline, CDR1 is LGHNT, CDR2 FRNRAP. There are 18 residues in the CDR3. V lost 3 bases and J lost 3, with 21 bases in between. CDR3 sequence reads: CASGFATGGGTLNQPQHF. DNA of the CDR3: TGTGCTAGTGGTTTCGCTACAGGAGGGGGGACTCTCAATCAGCCCCAGCATTTT. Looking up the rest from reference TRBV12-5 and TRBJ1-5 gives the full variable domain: DARVTQTPRHKVTEMGQEVTMRCQPILGHNTVFWYRQTMMQGLELLAYFRNRAPLDDSGMPKDRFSAEMPDATLATLKIQPSEPRDSAVYFCASGFATGGGTLNQPQHFGDGTRLSIL.

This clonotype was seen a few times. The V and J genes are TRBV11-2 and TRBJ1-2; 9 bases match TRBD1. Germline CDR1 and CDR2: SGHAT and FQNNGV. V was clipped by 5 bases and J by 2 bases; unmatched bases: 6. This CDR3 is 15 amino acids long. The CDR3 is CASSPSGTGNYGYTF. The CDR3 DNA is TGTGCCAGCAGCCCGAGCGGGACAGGGAACTATGGCTACACCTTC.

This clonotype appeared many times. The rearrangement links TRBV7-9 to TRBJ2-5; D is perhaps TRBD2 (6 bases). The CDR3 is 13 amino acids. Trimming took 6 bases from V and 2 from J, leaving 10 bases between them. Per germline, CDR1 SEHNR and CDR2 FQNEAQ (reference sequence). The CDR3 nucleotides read TGTGCCAGCAGTTCCGGAGGGCAAGAGACCCAGTACTTC. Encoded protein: CASSSGGQETQYF.

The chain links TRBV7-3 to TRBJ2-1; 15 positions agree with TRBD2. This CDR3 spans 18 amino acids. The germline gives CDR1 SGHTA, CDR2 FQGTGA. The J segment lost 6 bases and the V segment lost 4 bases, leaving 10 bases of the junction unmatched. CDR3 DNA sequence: TGTGCCAGCAGCTCGGCGCAGGGACTAGCGGGGGGTAGCAATGAGCAGTTCTTC. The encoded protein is CASSSAQGLAGGSNEQFF.